This T cell receptor (beta chain) stems from a study of CD8+CD57+ T cells in acquired aplastic anemia. Study as a whole: When averaged, DNA from sorted CD4+ and CD8+ cells came to about 3 ug.

TCR beta VDJ and CDR3 profiling used genomic DNA as template. MiXCR, run by TCRdb on the reads, gives a single entry per CDR3 protein. The table shows 50,000 to 65,000 distinct CDR3 sequences, with 55% occurring only once. The germline gives CDR1 SNHLY, CDR2 FYNNEI. The CDR3 length is 16 residues. V gave up 4 bases and J gave up 4 bases; unmatched junction bases: 11. V is TRBV2 and J is TRBJ2-7; 9 bases match TRBD1. The origin of this receptor is a human donor in good health, serving as a control. Sequencing was performed on sorted CD4+, CD8+, or CD8+CD57+ T cells (not recorded which) from PBMCs. The CDR3 spells CASSGKTGGYSYEQYF. CDR3 nucleotide sequence: TGTGCCAGCAGTGGAAAAACAGGGGGCTATAGTTACGAGCAGTACTTC.